The 8 T cell receptor beta chains listed next were all sequenced from one sample in a study of early T cells in non-severe SARS-CoV-2 infection. TCRdb ran MiXCR on the 5' RACE reads and lists one entry per CDR3 protein. Found here are about 97,000 distinct CDR3 sequences, around 13% of them singletons; the top ten hold 6.2%. Sequencing input: whole blood. The receptor source for this set is an adult who was a healthcare worker with PCR-confirmed SARS-CoV-2 infection or an uninfected control (not recorded which).

The rearrangement links TRBV28 to TRBJ1-5; D is possibly TRBD1 (5 bases). Germline V CDR1 and CDR2: MDHEN, SYDVKM. The CDR3 runs to 16 residues. The germline V and J ends were trimmed by 5 bases and 3 bases, with 17 bases remaining between them. CDR3 nucleotides: TGTGCCAGCAGTCAAAACCCGACAGTAAACAATCAGCCCCAGCATTTT. Residues: CASSQNPTVNNQPQHF.

This clonotype was seen at least ten times. The chain links TRBV5-5 to TRBJ1-1; tentative D call: TRBD1 (5 bases). Trimming shortened V by 1 base and J by 8 bases, and 12 bases separated the two germline ends. The V gene's germline CDR1 is SGHKS and CDR2 YYEKEE (reference sequence). This CDR3 spans 13 amino acids. CDR3 in DNA: TGTGCCAGCAGCTTGCAGAGGGGTCGCGAAGCTTTCTTT. It translates to CASSLQRGREAFF.

This clonotype was counted between two and nine times. The chain recombines TRBV5-5 with TRBJ2-1; TRBD2 is a possible D gene (6 bases). V dropped 2 bases and J dropped 7 bases, with 16 bases sitting between them. Germline values: CDR1 SGHKS, CDR2 YYEKEE (reference sequence). The CDR3 has 15 residues. CDR3 in amino acids: CASSFPSGDGNEQFF. CDR3 coding DNA: TGTGCCAGCAGCTTCCCATCGGGGGATGGTAATGAGCAGTTCTTC.

The chain joins TRBV29-1 to TRBJ2-4; D is perhaps TRBD1 (6 bases). Trimming removed 5 bases at V and 2 bases at J, with 10 bases between. The CDR3 spans 13 residues. Germline V gene data show CDR1 as SQVTM and CDR2 as ANQGSEA. CDR3 sequence (DNA): TGCAGCGTTCAGGGGTTCACCAAAAACATTCAGTACTTC. This encodes CSVQGFTKNIQYF.

This clonotype appeared a few times. The chain recombines TRBV7-9 with TRBJ1-5; maybe TRBD1 (5 bases). Trimming stripped 0 bases from V and 6 bases from J, with 15 bases between. Germline V CDR1 and CDR2: SEHNR, FQNEAQ (reference sequence). The CDR3 contains 16 residues. DNA of the CDR3: TGTGCCAGCAGCTTAGCGGGCGACAGACGAGTTCAGCCCCAGCATTTT. It encodes CASSLAGDRRVQPQHF. The full variable domain, with the rest looked up from reference TRBV7-9 and TRBJ1-5, is DTGVSQNPRHKITKRGQNVTFRCDPISEHNRLYWYRQTLGQGPEFLTYFQNEAQLEKSRLLSDRFSAERPKGSFSTLEIQRTEQGDSAMYLCASSLAGDRRVQPQHFGDGTRLSIL.

The chain combines TRBV20-1 with TRBJ2-2; possibly TRBD1 for D (5 bases). Germline CDR1 is DFQATT and CDR2 is SNEGSKA (reference sequence). The V and J ends lost 6 bases and 4 bases respectively, with 9 bases between them. The CDR3 runs 12 residues. This CDR3 reads CSAEDSTGELFF. The CDR3 region has the DNA TGCAGTGCCGAAGACAGCACCGGGGAGCTGTTTTTT.

Ten or more counts support this clonotype. The rearrangement joins TRBV19 to TRBJ2-7; 7 bases align to TRBD2. V lost 10 bases, J lost 2 bases, and 11 bases stayed unmatched. The CDR3 has 14 amino acids. Per germline, CDR1 LNHDA and CDR2 SQIVND (reference sequence). The CDR3 DNA is TGTGCCACCACATCCGGGGGGTTCCCCTACGAGCAGTACTTC. Its translation: CATTSGGFPYEQYF.

The table lists this clonotype with a few counts. The chain employs TRBV9 and TRBJ2-1; 8 nucleotides agree with TRBD1. V was clipped by 4 bases and J by 6 bases; unmatched bases: 9. Per germline, CDR1 SGDLS and CDR2 YYNGEE. The CDR3 totals 15 residues. CDR3 nucleotide sequence: TGTGCCAGCAGCCCTCGACAGGGGATTTTCAATGAGCAGTTCTTC. It translates to CASSPRQGIFNEQFF.